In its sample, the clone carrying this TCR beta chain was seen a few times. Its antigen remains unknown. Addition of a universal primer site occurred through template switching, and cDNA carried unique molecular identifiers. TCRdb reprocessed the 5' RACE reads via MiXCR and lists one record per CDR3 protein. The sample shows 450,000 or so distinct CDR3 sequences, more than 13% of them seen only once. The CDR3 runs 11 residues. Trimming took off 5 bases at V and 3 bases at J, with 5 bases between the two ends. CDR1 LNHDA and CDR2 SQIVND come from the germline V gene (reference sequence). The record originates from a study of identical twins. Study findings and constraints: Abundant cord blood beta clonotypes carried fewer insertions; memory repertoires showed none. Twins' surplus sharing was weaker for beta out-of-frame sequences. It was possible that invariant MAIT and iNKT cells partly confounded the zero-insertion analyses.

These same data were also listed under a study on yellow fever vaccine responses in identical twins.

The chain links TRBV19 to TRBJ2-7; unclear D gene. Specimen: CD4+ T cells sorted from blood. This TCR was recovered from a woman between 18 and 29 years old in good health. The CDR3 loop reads CASSGFYEQYF. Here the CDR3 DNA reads TGTGCCAGTAGTGGTTTCTACGAGCAGTACTTC. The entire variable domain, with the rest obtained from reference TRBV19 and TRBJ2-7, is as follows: DGGITQSPKYLFRKEGQNVTLSCEQNLNHDAMYWYRQDPGQGLRLIYYSQIVNDFQKGDIAEGYSVSREKKESFPLTVTSAQKNPTAFYLCASSGFYEQYFGPGTRLTVT.